Listed here is a single T cell receptor beta chain. This entry is derived from a study of T cell changes during pregnancy in multiple sclerosis. The CDR3 consists of 14 residues. The germline CDR1 and CDR2 sequences are SEHNR and FQNEAQ (reference sequence). Deletions cut 0 bases from V and 3 bases from J, with 8 bases between. Measured with immunoSEQ multiplex PCR; TCRdb has only the in-frame clones, and not every one. The profile shows about 46,000 clones, less than 95% of them singletons. This sequence originates from a female donor with multiple sclerosis, enrolled in a pregnancy study. The chain joins TRBV7-9 to TRBJ1-1; possibly TRBD1 for D (5 bases). The sample was CD8+ T cells from peripheral blood mononuclear cells, taken in the second trimester of pregnancy. The CDR3 DNA is TGTGCCAGCAGCTTAGCCGCGGGGGACACTGAAGCTTTCTTT. This encodes CASSLAAGDTEAFF. Filled out from reference TRBV7-9 and TRBJ1-1, the complete variable domain reads DTGVSQNPRHKITKRGQNVTFRCDPISEHNRLYWYRQTLGQGPEFLTYFQNEAQLEKSRLLSDRFSAERPKGSFSTLEIQRTEQGDSAMYLCASSLAAGDTEAFFGQGTRLTVV.